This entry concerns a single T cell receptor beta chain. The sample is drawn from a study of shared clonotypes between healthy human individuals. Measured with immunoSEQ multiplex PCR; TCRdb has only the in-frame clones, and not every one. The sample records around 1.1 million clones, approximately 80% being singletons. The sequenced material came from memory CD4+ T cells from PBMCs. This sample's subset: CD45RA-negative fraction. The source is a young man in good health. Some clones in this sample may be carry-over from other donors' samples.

CDR3: CASSEGGTTYEQYF. The CDR3 DNA sequence: TGCGCCAGCAGTGAGGGCGGAACAACCTACGAGCAGTACTTC. J is TRBJ2-7 and V is TRBV10-1; no clear D. Germline values: CDR1 WNHNN, CDR2 SYGVQD (reference sequence). The V end lost 2 bases, the J end lost 2 bases, and 10 bases lay between the germline ends. The CDR3 sequence is 14 residues long.